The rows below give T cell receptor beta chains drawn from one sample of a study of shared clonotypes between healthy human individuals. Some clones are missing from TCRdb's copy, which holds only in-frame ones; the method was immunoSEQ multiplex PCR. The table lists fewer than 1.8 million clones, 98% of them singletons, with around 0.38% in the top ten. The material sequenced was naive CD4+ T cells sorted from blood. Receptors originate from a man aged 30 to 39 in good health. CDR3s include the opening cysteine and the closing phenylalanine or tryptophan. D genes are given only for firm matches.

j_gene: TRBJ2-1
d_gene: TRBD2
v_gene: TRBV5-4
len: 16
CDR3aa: CASSRGGTSGNNEQFF

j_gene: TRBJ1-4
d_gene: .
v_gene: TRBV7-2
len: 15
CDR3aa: CASSLVRRANEKLFF

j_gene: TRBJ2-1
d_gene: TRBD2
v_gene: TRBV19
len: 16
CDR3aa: CASSIQTSGAYNEQFF

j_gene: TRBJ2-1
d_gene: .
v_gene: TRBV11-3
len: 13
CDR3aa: CASSPDGPNEQFF

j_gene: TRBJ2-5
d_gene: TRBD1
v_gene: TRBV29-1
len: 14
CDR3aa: CSVQPGQGSETQYF

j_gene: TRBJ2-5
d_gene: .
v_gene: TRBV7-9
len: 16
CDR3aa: CASSPRAAGRQETQYF

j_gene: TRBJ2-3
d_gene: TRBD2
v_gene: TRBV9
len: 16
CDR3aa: CASSVVAGGGGDTQYF

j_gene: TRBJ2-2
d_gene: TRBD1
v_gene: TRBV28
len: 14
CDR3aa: CASSQGQYTGELFF

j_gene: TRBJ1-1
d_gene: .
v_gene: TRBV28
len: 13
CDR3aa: CASSFLRTPEAFF

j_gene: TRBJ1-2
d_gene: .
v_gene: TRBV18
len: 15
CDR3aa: CASSPTDSVNYGYTF

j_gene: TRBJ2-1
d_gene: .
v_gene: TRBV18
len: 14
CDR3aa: CASSLYRVRDEQFF

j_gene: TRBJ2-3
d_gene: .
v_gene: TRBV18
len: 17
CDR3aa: CASSPRSKGSGTDTQYF

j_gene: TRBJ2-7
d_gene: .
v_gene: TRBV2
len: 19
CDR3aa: CASQGLPLALARELYEQYF

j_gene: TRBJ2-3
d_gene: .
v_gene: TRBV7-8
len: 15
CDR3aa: CASSPLGPSTDTQYF

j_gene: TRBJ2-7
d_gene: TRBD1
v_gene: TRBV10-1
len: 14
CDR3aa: CASSRDRGFVEQYF

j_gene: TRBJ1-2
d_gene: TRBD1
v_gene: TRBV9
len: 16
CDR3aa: CASSVGPADRGFGYTF

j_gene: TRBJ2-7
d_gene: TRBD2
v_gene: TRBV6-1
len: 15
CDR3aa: CASSVTSGRLYEQYF

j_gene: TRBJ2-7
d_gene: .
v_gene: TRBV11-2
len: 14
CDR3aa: CASRSGPISYEQYF

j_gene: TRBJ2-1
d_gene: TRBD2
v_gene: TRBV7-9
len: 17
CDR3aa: CASSPIAGGLTGNEQFF

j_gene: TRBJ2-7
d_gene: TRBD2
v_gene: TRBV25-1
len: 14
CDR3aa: CASSVAGLAGEQYF

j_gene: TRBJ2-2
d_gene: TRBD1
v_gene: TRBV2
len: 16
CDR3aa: CASRKDRDIPTGELFF

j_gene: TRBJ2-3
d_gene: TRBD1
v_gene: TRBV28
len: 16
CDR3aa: CASSFEGTGRTDTQYF

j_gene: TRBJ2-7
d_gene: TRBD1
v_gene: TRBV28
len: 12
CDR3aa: CASSLRGLEQYF

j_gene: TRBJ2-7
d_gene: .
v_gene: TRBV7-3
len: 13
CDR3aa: CASSRAYEYEQYF

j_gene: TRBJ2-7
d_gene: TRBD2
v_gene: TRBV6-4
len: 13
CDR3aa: CATPHGGGYEQYF

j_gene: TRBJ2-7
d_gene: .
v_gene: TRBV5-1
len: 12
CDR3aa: CASSLGRYEQYF

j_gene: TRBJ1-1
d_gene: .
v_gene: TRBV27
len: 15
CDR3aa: CASSNPRTGGTEAFF